What follows are 2 T cell receptor beta chains derived from one specimen sequenced in a study of T cell repertoires in cytomegalovirus infection. Each CDR3 protein gets one entry after TCRdb re-called the reads with MiXCR. The data hold roughly 720,000 distinct CDR3 sequences, with 35% observed a single time. Sequenced input: PBMCs. Receptor source: a human donor in good health (CMV status not recorded). Some clones in this sample may be carry-over from other donors' samples.

This clonotype was seen only a few times. The chain is built from TRBV27 and TRBJ2-7; 8 positions match TRBD1. Losses at the gene ends were 10 bases for V and 3 bases for J; bases not matched to a gene: 11. Germline V CDR1 and CDR2: MNHEY, SMNVEV (reference sequence). The CDR3 is 14 amino acids. The CDR3 is CATQPRTGYYEQYF. In nucleotides, the CDR3 is TGTGCCACTCAACCCCGGACAGGGTACTACGAGCAGTACTTC.

The rearrangement links TRBV3-1 to TRBJ2-6; 8 nucleotides align to TRBD1. The CDR3 is made up of 17 amino acids. V shed 7 bases and J 0 bases; nucleotides not matched to a gene: 8. Germline V gives CDR1 LGHDT, CDR2 YNNKEL (reference sequence). The CDR3 sequence is CASNHGTGNSGANVLTF. CDR3 in DNA: TGTGCCAGCAACCACGGGACAGGAAACTCTGGGGCCAACGTCCTGACTTTC.